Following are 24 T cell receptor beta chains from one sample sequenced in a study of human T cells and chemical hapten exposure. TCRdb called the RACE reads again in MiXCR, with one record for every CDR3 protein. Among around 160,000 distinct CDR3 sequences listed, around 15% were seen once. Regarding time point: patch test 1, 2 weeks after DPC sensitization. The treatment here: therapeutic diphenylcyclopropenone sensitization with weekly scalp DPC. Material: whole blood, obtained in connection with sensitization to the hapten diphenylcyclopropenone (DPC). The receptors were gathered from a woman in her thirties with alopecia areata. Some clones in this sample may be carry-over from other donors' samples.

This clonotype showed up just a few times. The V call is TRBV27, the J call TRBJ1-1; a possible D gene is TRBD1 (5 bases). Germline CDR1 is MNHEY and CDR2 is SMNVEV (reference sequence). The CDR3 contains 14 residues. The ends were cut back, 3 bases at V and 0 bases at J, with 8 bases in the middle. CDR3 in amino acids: CASSFRAMNTEAFF. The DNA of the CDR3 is TGTGCCAGCAGTTTCAGGGCCATGAACACTGAAGCTTTCTTT.

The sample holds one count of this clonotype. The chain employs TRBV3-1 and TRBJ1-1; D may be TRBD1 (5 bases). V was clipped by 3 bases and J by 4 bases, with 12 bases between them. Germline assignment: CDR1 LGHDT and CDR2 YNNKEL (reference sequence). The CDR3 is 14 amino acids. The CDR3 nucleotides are TGTGCCAGCAGCCAGAGAGGGGCGACCACTGAAGCTTTCTTT. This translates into CASSQRGATTEAFF.

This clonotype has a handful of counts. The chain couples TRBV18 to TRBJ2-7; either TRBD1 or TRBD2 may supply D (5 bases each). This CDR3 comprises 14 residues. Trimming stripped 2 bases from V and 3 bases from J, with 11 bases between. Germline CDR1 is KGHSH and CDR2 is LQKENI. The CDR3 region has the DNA TGTGCCAGCTCACCAGAGGGGTTTAGCTACGAGCAGTACTTC. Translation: CASSPEGFSYEQYF. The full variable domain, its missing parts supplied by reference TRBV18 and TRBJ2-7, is NAGVMQNPRHLVRRRGQEARLRCSPMKGHSHVYWYRQLPEEGLKFMVYLQKENIIDESGMPKERFSAEFPKEGPSILRIQQVVRGDSAAYFCASSPEGFSYEQYFGPGTRLTVT.

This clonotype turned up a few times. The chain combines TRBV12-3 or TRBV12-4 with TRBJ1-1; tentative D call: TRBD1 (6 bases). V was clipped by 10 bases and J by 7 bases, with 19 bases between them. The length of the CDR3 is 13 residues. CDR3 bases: TGTGCCACCAATACGGGGGGGGCGGATGAAGCTTTCTTT. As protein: CATNTGGADEAFF.

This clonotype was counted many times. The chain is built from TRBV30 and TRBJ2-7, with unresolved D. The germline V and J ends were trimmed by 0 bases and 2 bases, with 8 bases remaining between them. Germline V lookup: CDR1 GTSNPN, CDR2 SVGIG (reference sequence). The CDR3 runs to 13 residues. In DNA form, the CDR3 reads TGTGCCTGGAGTGTAGGGCAGGCCTACGAGCAGTACTTC. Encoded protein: CAWSVGQAYEQYF.

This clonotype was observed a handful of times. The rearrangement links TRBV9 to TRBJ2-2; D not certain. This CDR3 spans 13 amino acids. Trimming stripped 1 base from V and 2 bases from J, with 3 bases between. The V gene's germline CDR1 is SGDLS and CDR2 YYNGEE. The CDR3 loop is CASSVYNTGELFF. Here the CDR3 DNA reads TGTGCCAGCAGCGTATATAACACCGGGGAGCTGTTTTTT.

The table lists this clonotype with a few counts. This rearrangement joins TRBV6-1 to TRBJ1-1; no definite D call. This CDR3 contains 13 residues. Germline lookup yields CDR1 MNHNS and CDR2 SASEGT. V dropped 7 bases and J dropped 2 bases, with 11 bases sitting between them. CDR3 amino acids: CASIGLLNTEAFF. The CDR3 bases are TGTGCCAGCATTGGGCTCCTCAACACTGAAGCTTTCTTT.

The CDR3 is CASNTPWQGPYNEQFF. CDR3 sequence (DNA): TGTGCCAGCAATACCCCGTGGCAGGGCCCCTACAATGAGCAGTTCTTC. The V and J genes are TRBV6-2 or TRBV6-3 and TRBJ2-1, with D perhaps TRBD1 (5 bases). Trimming pared 7 bases from V and 2 bases from J, leaving 18 bases between. This CDR3 comprises 16 residues. CDR1 MNHEY and CDR2 SVGEGT come from the germline V gene.

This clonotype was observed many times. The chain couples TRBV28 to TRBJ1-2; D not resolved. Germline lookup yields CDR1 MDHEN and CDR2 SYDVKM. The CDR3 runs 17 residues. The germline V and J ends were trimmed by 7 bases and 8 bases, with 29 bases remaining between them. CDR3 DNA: TGTGCCAGCATAATAACCCATGGGAAACCCGGGGATCACGGCTACACCTTC. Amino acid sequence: CASIITHGKPGDHGYTF.

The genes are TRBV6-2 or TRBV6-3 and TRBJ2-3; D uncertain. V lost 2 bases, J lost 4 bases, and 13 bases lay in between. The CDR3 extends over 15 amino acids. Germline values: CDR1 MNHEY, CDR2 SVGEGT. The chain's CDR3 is CASSYVSPTADTQYF. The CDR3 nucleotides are TGTGCCAGCAGTTACGTGAGCCCCACGGCAGATACGCAGTATTTT.

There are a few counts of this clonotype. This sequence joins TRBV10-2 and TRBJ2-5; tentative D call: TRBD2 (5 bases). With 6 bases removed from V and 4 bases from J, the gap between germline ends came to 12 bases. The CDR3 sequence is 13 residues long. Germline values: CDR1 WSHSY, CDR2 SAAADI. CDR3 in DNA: TGCGCCAGCAGCCGGGGATTCCGAGAGACCCAGTACTTC. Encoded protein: CASSRGFRETQYF.

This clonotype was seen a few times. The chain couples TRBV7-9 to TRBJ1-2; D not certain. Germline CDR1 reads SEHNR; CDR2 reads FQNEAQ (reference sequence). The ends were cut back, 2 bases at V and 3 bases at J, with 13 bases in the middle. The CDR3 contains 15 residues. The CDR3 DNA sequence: TGTGCCAGCAGCTTATATTCTGTGGAGTACTATGGCTACACCTTC. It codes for CASSLYSVEYYGYTF. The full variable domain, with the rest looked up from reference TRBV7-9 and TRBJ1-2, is DTGVSQNPRHKITKRGQNVTFRCDPISEHNRLYWYRQTLGQGPEFLTYFQNEAQLEKSRLLSDRFSAERPKGSFSTLEIQRTEQGDSAMYLCASSLYSVEYYGYTFGSGTRLTVV.

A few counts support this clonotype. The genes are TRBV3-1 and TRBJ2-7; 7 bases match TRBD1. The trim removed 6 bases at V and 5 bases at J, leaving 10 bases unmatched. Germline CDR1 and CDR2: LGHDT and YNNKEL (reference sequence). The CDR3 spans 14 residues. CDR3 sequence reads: CASRLTGVVNEQYF. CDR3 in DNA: TGTGCCAGCAGACTTACAGGGGTAGTCAACGAGCAGTACTTC.

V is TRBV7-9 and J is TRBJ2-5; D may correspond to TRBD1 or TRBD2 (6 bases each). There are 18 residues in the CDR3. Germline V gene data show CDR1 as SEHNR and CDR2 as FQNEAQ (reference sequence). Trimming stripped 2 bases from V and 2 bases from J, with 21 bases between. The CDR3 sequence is CASSLNAGGRQLQETQYF. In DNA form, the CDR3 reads TGTGCCAGCAGCTTAAACGCTGGGGGGCGGCAGCTTCAAGAGACCCAGTACTTC.

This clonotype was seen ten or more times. This chain's CDR3 is CSARTSGKYNEQFF. DNA of the CDR3: TGCAGTGCTAGAACTAGCGGAAAGTACAATGAGCAGTTCTTC. The chain carries TRBV20-1 and TRBJ2-1; 8 bases align to TRBD2. V shed 2 bases and J 4 bases; nucleotides not matched to a gene: 4. CDR1 is DFQATT and CDR2 is SNEGSKA in the germline V gene (reference sequence). The CDR3 length is 14 residues.

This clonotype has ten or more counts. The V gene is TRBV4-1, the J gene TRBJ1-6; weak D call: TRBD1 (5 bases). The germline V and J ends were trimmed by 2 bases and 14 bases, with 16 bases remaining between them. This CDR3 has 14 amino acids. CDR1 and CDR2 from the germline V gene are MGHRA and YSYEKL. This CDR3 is CASSQPGTLGTLHF. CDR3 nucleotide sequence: TGCGCCAGCAGCCAACCGGGGACCCTCGGGACCCTCCACTTT.

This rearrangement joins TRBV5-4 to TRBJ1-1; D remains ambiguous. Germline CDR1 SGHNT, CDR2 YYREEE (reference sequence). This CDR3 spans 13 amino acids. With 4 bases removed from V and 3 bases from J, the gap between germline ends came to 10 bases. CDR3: CASSPKVDTEAFF. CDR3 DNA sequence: TGTGCCAGCAGCCCGAAGGTCGACACTGAAGCTTTCTTT.

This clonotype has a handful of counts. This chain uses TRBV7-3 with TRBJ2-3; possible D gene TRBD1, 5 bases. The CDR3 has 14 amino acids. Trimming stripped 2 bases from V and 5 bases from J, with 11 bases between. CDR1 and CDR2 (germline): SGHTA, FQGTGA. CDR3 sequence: CASSLQGRGDTQYF. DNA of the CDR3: TGTGCCAGCAGCTTACAGGGCCGTGGAGATACGCAGTATTTT.

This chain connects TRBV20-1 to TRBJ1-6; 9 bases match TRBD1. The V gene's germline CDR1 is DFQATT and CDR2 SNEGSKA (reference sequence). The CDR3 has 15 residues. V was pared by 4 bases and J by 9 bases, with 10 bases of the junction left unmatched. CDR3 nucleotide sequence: TGCAGTGCTACCTCCGGGACAGGGTTAATTTCACCCCTCCACTTT. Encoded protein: CSATSGTGLISPLHF.

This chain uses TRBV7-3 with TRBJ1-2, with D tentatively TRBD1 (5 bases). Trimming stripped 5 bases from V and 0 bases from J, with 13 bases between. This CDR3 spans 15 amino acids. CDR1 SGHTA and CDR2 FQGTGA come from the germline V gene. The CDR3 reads CASSPGVDPNYGYTF. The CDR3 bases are TGTGCCAGCAGCCCGGGGGTGGACCCTAACTATGGCTACACCTTC.

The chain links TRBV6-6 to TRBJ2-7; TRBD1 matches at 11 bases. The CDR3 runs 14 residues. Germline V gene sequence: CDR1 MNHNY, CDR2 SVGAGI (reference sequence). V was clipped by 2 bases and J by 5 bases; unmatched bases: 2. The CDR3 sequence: CASSYGQGADEQYF. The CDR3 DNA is TGTGCCAGCAGTTACGGACAGGGGGCCGACGAGCAGTACTTC.

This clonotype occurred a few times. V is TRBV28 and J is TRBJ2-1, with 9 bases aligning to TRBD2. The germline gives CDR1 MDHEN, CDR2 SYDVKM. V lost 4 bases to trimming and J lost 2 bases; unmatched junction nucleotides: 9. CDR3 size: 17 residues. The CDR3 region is CASSSKIAGATYNEQFF. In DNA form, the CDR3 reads TGTGCCAGCAGTTCAAAAATAGCGGGGGCCACCTACAATGAGCAGTTCTTC.

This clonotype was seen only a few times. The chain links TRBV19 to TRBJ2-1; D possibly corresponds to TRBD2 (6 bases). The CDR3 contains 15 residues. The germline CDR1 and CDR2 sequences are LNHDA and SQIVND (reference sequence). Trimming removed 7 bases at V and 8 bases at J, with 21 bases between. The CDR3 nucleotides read TGTGCCAGTACCTCAGGAGCGAGGGGACTCGATGAGCAGTTCTTC. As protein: CASTSGARGLDEQFF.

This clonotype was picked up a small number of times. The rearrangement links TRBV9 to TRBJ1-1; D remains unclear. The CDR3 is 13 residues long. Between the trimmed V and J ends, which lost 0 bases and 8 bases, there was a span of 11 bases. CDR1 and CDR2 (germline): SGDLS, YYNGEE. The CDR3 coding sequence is TGTGCCAGCAGCGTAGAGGTATTGGGCGAAGCTTTCTTT. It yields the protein CASSVEVLGEAFF.